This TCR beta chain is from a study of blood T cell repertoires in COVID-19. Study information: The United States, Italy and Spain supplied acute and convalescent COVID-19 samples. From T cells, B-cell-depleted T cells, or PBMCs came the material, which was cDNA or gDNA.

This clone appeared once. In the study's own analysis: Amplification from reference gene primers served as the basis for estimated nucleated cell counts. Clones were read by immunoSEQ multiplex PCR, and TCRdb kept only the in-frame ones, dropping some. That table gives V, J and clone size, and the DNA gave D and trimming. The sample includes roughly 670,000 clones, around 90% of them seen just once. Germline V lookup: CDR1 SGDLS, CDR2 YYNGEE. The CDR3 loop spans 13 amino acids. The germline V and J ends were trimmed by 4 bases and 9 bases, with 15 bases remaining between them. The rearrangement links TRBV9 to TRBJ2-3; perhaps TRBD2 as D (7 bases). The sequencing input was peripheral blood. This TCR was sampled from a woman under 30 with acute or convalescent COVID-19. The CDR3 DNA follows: TGTGCCAGCAGCTCCAGAGGGGGGGGGACGCAGTATTTT. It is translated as CASSSRGGGTQYF.